Listed below are T cell receptor beta chains from one sample, sequenced in a study of blood T cells in healthy people across ages. MiXCR, run by TCRdb on the 5' RACE reads, gives a single entry per CDR3 protein. The sample yields 550,000 to 700,000 distinct CDR3 sequences, roughly a quarter seen once. Sample: blood. Receptors were obtained from an older woman in good health. Each CDR3 is given with its conserved first and last residue. A D gene is named only where the DNA matches it firmly. Size values are once, few and many counts, or a class for expanded clones, and some rows have none.

d_call,v_call,clone_size,j_call,cdr3_length,cdr3_aa,cdr3_nt
NA,TRBV15,NA,TRBJ2-5,13,CATSRTTQETQYF,TGTGCCACCAGCAGGACAACCCAAGAGACCCAGTACTTC
NA,TRBV20-1,NA,TRBJ2-3,15,CSARDGKGGQDTQYF,TGCAGTGCTAGAGATGGAAAGGGGGGGCAAGATACGCAGTATTTT
NA,TRBV11-2,few,TRBJ2-7,14,CASSLGGTMYEQYF,TGTGCCAGCAGCTTAGGGGGAACTATGTACGAGCAGTACTTC
TRBD2,TRBV5-1,NA,TRBJ2-1,15,CASSLAGGGADEQFF,TGCGCCAGCAGCTTGGCCGGCGGGGGGGCTGATGAGCAGTTCTTC
NA,TRBV5-1,NA,TRBJ2-5,15,CASSYQAGGGETQYF,TGCGCCAGCAGCTACCAGGCAGGGGGAGGAGAGACCCAGTACTTC
NA,TRBV10-3,few,TRBJ2-5,13,CAISAQPQETQYF,TGTGCCATCTCGGCACAGCCCCAAGAGACCCAGTACTTC
TRBD2,TRBV20-1,few,TRBJ2-7,15,CSARDPRASGYEQYF,TGCAGCGCTAGAGATCCGCGGGCTAGCGGATACGAGCAGTACTTC
TRBD1,TRBV7-2,NA,TRBJ1-4,13,CASRDRANEKLFF,TGTGCCAGCAGGGACAGGGCTAATGAAAAACTGTTTTTT
NA,TRBV5-1,few,TRBJ1-1,14,CASSATLLNTEAFF,TGCGCCAGCAGCGCGACTCTTTTGAACACTGAAGCTTTCTTT
NA,TRBV3-1,few,TRBJ2-1,15,CASSPKYGRRDEQFF,TGTGCCAGCAGCCCCAAATACGGGAGACGAGATGAGCAGTTCTTC
NA,TRBV12-3/TRBV12-4,NA,TRBJ2-5,15,CASSTSRGAQETQYF,TGTGCCAGCAGCACATCACGAGGGGCCCAAGAGACCCAGTACTTC
NA,TRBV12-3/TRBV12-4,NA,TRBJ1-2,12,CASSFGNGGYTF,TGTGCCAGCAGTTTCGGGAATGGAGGCTACACCTTC
NA,TRBV20-1,NA,TRBJ2-5,12,CSASIGRETQYF,TGCAGTGCTAGTATCGGCAGAGAGACCCAGTACTTC
NA,TRBV5-1,NA,TRBJ1-4,15,CASSMNRASNEKLFF,TGCGCCAGCAGCATGAACAGGGCTTCTAATGAAAAACTGTTTTTT
NA,TRBV7-3,NA,TRBJ2-5,14,CASSSIGGQETQYF,TGTGCCAGCAGCTCCATAGGGGGGCAAGAGACCCAGTACTTC
TRBD2,TRBV7-7,NA,TRBJ2-5,15,CASSSGTSSRETQYF,TGTGCTAGCAGCTCCGGGACTAGTAGTAGAGAGACCCAGTACTTC
NA,TRBV19,NA,TRBJ2-5,14,CASSPTATQETQYF,TGTGCCAGTAGTCCCACGGCCACCCAAGAGACCCAGTACTTC
NA,TRBV5-5,NA,TRBJ2-7,16,CASSSSYGQIHYEQYF,TGTGCCAGCAGCTCCTCCTACGGACAGATACACTACGAGCAGTACTTC
NA,TRBV20-1,NA,TRBJ2-5,14,CSARSPASQETQYF,TGCAGTGCTAGATCCCCGGCAAGCCAAGAGACCCAGTACTTC
NA,TRBV29-1,few,TRBJ1-2,14,CSVVTDRPMRGYTF,TGCAGCGTTGTAACCGACAGGCCTATGCGGGGCTACACCTTC
NA,TRBV7-3,many,TRBJ2-5,13,CASSLSGRETQYF,TGTGCCAGCAGCTTATCAGGACGAGAGACCCAGTACTTC
NA,TRBV4-1,few,TRBJ1-4,14,CASSQLILGEKLFF,TGCGCCAGCAGCCAACTCATACTGGGTGAAAAACTGTTTTTT
NA,TRBV29-1,NA,TRBJ1-1,15,CSVRHHLVSGTEAFF,TGCAGCGTCCGACACCATCTGGTCAGTGGCACTGAAGCTTTCTTT
NA,TRBV4-2,few,TRBJ1-4,14,CASSQESTGGILFF,TGTGCCAGCAGCCAAGAGAGCACGGGGGGAATACTGTTTTTT
NA,TRBV4-3,few,TRBJ2-1,15,CASSQGTRPGNEQFF,TGCGCCAGCAGCCAGGGGACCCGGCCGGGTAATGAGCAGTTCTTC
NA,TRBV6-1,NA,TRBJ1-2,15,CASSPLGKARRGYTF,TGTGCCAGCAGTCCCCTTGGAAAGGCCCGGAGGGGCTACACCTTC
TRBD1,TRBV5-5,many,TRBJ1-4,15,CASSFRGTANEKLFF,TGTGCCAGCAGCTTCAGGGGGACGGCTAATGAAAAACTGTTTTTT
NA,TRBV20-1,NA,TRBJ2-2,13,CSARVAGRGELFF,TGCAGTGCTAGAGTGGCGGGGCGGGGGGAGCTGTTTTTT
TRBD2,TRBV5-1,NA,TRBJ2-5,15,CASLGLAGAQETQYF,TGCGCCAGCCTGGGACTAGCGGGGGCTCAAGAGACCCAGTACTTC
NA,TRBV4-2,NA,TRBJ2-3,15,CASSQVEVMADTQYF,TGTGCCAGCAGCCAAGTCGAGGTTATGGCAGATACGCAGTATTTT
NA,TRBV11-2,NA,TRBJ2-3,12,CASTRSTDTQYF,TGTGCCAGCACCCGCAGCACAGATACGCAGTATTTT
NA,TRBV5-1,few,TRBJ2-1,11,CASSPGTGQFF,TGCGCCAGCAGCCCCGGGACTGGGCAGTTCTTC
TRBD1,TRBV5-6,few,TRBJ1-1,15,CASSLMDRENTEAFF,TGTGCCAGCAGCCTAATGGACAGGGAGAACACTGAAGCTTTCTTT
NA,TRBV27,NA,TRBJ1-2,14,CASSPGRVFHGYTF,TGTGCCAGCAGTCCGGGGAGGGTTTTCCATGGCTACACCTTC
NA,TRBV20-1,NA,TRBJ1-2,13,CSARALQEDGYTF,TGCAGTGCTAGAGCCCTGCAGGAAGATGGCTACACCTTC
NA,TRBV7-9,NA,TRBJ1-4,15,CASSLNRDGNEKLFF,TGTGCCAGCAGCTTAAACCGCGACGGAAATGAAAAACTGTTTTTT
TRBD1,TRBV5-1,NA,TRBJ1-2,15,CASSPDRGHVYGYTF,TGCGCCAGCAGCCCGGACAGGGGGCACGTTTATGGCTACACCTTC
NA,TRBV7-2,few,TRBJ2-5,13,CASSLVRDETQYF,TGTGCCAGCAGCTTAGTCAGGGACGAGACCCAGTACTTC
NA,TRBV29-1,few,TRBJ1-4,11,CSGRRGEKLFF,TGCAGCGGGAGGCGGGGAGAAAAACTGTTTTTT
TRBD1,TRBV6-1,NA,TRBJ1-5,12,CAGQGFNQPQHF,TGTGCCGGACAGGGTTTCAATCAGCCCCAGCATTTT
TRBD1,TRBV7-8,few,TRBJ1-4,17,CASSLFTGGPEGEKLFF,TGTGCCAGCAGCTTATTTACAGGGGGCCCCGAGGGTGAAAAACTGTTTTTT
NA,TRBV2,NA,TRBJ2-5,12,CASSAAGREQYF,TGTGCCAGCAGTGCGGCAGGGCGTGAGCAGTACTTC
TRBD1,TRBV7-2,many,TRBJ2-7,14,CASSSGTGPYEQYF,TGTGCCAGCAGCTCCGGGACAGGGCCCTACGAGCAGTACTTC
NA,TRBV30,NA,TRBJ1-1,14,CAWSRPGGDTEAFF,TGTGCCTGGAGTCGGCCGGGTGGGGACACTGAAGCTTTCTTT
TRBD2,TRBV12-3/TRBV12-4,NA,TRBJ2-5,13,CASSFSGLQTQYF,TGTGCCAGCAGTTTTAGCGGGTTGCAGACCCAGTACTTC
TRBD1,TRBV20-1,NA,TRBJ1-2,13,CSAHGQGLGGYTF,TGCAGTGCCCACGGACAGGGCCTGGGTGGCTACACCTTC
NA,TRBV9,NA,TRBJ2-4,15,CASSLLGGNKNIQYF,TGTGCCAGCAGCCTCCTCGGCGGGAACAAAAACATTCAGTACTTC
NA,TRBV2,NA,TRBJ2-5,11,CASKAEATQDF,TGTGCCAGCAAGGCGGAGGCTACCCAGGACTTC
TRBD1,TRBV7-3,NA,TRBJ1-2,13,CASSFGQGRGYTF,TGTGCCAGCAGCTTCGGACAGGGTCGGGGCTACACCTTC